This TCR beta chain was obtained from a study of Ad26.COV2.S vaccination and SARS-CoV-2 variants. The overall study: By the intramuscular route, Ad26.COV2.S was given once, or twice 56 days apart.

Using immunoSEQ multiplex PCR, the repertoire was profiled, and TCRdb retains in-frame clones only, with some absent. The profile shows about 420,000 clones, approximately 87% of them singletons. Sample treatment: about 20 received Ad26.COV2.S at low or high dose, single or two shots; about 5 received placebo; per-sample allocation not given. Samples analyzed were those drawn on day 63 after the first vaccine or placebo injection. Study-level results: Non-spike TCR breadth was similar in vaccine and placebo recipients.

As concerns this clone: Its antigen is not known.

The TCR sequence derives from a person aged 18-60 years who received the Ad26.COV2.S COVID-19 vaccine or a placebo. The material was peripheral blood, obtained in a trial of Ad26.COV2.S vaccine versus placebo.

The CDR3 sequence is CASSLIPGSAGELFF. The DNA for the CDR3 is TGTGCCAGCAGCTTAATCCCCGGGTCCGCCGGGGAGCTGTTTTTT. The chain has TRBV7-3 and TRBJ2-2, with D unclear. The CDR3 length is 15 residues. CDR1 and CDR2 from the germline V gene are SGHTA and FQGTGA. The V and J ends lost 1 base and 6 bases respectively, with 12 bases between them.